This T cell receptor (beta chain) was observed in a study of blood T cell repertoires in COVID-19. Study background: Some COVID-19 samples were acute and others convalescent; all came from the United States, Italy and Spain. Nucleic acid was either cDNA or gDNA, and it came from T cells, B-cell-depleted T cells, or PBMCs.

Profiled with immunoSEQ multiplex PCR; TCRdb holds only in-frame clones, not every one. The sample has 90,000 to 130,000 clones; about 90% are singletons. The sample taken for sequencing was peripheral blood. The TCR comes from a human donor in a cohort sampled during active COVID-19.

The CDR3 DNA sequence: TGTGCCAGCAGCTTAGCCGGTAGCGGGAGTTGGAATGAGCAGTTCTTC. As protein: CASSLAGSGSWNEQFF. The chain has TRBV7-9 and TRBJ2-1; 9 nucleotides align to TRBD2. J lost 7 bases, V lost 0 bases, and 7 bases had no gene match. Germline CDR1 reads SEHNR; CDR2 reads FQNEAQ (reference sequence). This CDR3 region has 16 residues.